A selection of T cell receptor beta chains follows, all from one sample in a study of blood T cells in healthy people across ages. TCRdb re-called the 5' RACE reads with MiXCR, one entry per CDR3 protein. The sample has about 680,000 distinct CDR3 sequences, around 49% seen once. Sequenced: blood. The receptor source for this set is a woman aged 55-70 years in good health. Both conserved end residues are part of each CDR3. The order of the fields is J gene, clone size, V gene, D gene, CDR3 length, CDR3 protein, CDR3 DNA. A D gene is named only where the DNA matches it firmly. Clone size appears in some rows only: once, few, many, or a class for an expanded clone.

J gene: TRBJ1-3
clone size: few
V gene: TRBV6-5
D gene: .
CDR3 length: 13
CDR3 protein: CASSYSEGNTIYF
CDR3 DNA: TGTGCCAGCAGTTACTCTGAAGGAAACACCATATATTTT

J gene: TRBJ2-3
clone size: .
V gene: TRBV20-1
D gene: TRBD1
CDR3 length: 14
CDR3 protein: CSGSTGGSTDTQYF
CDR3 DNA: TGCAGTGGGTCGACAGGGGGGTCCACAGATACGCAGTATTTT

J gene: TRBJ2-1
clone size: .
V gene: TRBV20-1
D gene: .
CDR3 length: 15
CDR3 protein: CSARGGSSLSNEQFF
CDR3 DNA: TGCAGTGCTAGGGGCGGATCTAGTTTATCCAATGAGCAGTTCTTC

J gene: TRBJ2-3
clone size: few
V gene: TRBV28
D gene: .
CDR3 length: 14
CDR3 protein: CASDEPGPADTQYF
CDR3 DNA: TGTGCCAGCGATGAGCCGGGCCCAGCAGATACGCAGTATTTT

J gene: TRBJ1-4
clone size: many
V gene: TRBV5-4
D gene: .
CDR3 length: 14
CDR3 protein: CASSLNQANEKLFF
CDR3 DNA: TGTGCCAGCAGCTTGAACCAAGCTAATGAAAAACTGTTTTTT

J gene: TRBJ2-7
clone size: .
V gene: TRBV27
D gene: .
CDR3 length: 15
CDR3 protein: CASSLDYGETYEQYF
CDR3 DNA: TGTGCCAGCAGTTTAGATTACGGAGAAACCTACGAGCAGTACTTC

J gene: TRBJ2-1
clone size: few
V gene: TRBV20-1
D gene: TRBD2
CDR3 length: 13
CDR3 protein: CSATVGGSNEQFF
CDR3 DNA: TGCAGTGCCACGGTGGGAGGGTCAAATGAGCAGTTCTTC

J gene: TRBJ2-7
clone size: .
V gene: TRBV9
D gene: TRBD2
CDR3 length: 14
CDR3 protein: CASSVGLAAGEQYF
CDR3 DNA: TGTGCCAGCAGCGTAGGACTAGCGGCGGGAGAGCAGTACTTC

J gene: TRBJ2-7
clone size: .
V gene: TRBV7-8
D gene: TRBD1
CDR3 length: 14
CDR3 protein: CASSPDRVIYEQYF
CDR3 DNA: TGTGCCAGCAGCCCTGACAGGGTAATCTACGAGCAGTACTTC

J gene: TRBJ2-3
clone size: few
V gene: TRBV7-2
D gene: .
CDR3 length: 14
CDR3 protein: CASSPDSSTDTQYF
CDR3 DNA: TGTGCCAGCAGTCCCGACTCGAGCACAGATACGCAGTATTTT

J gene: TRBJ1-5
clone size: few
V gene: TRBV2
D gene: .
CDR3 length: 14
CDR3 protein: CASSESRSYQPQHF
CDR3 DNA: TGTGCCAGCAGTGAATCAAGGAGTTATCAGCCCCAGCATTTT

J gene: TRBJ2-3
clone size: many
V gene: TRBV28
D gene: TRBD2
CDR3 length: 13
CDR3 protein: CASKRGAGDTQYF
CDR3 DNA: TGTGCCAGCAAGCGGGGGGCGGGAGATACGCAGTATTTT

J gene: TRBJ1-1
clone size: once
V gene: TRBV20-1
D gene: .
CDR3 length: 13
CDR3 protein: CGARLRVGTEAFF
CDR3 DNA: TGCGGTGCTAGGCTCCGGGTGGGCACTGAAGCTTTCTTT

J gene: TRBJ1-5
clone size: once
V gene: TRBV28
D gene: TRBD1
CDR3 length: 14
CDR3 protein: CAGSPGQDYQPQHF
CDR3 DNA: TGTGCCGGCAGCCCCGGACAGGATTATCAGCCCCAGCATTTT

J gene: TRBJ1-1
clone size: .
V gene: TRBV7-2
D gene: .
CDR3 length: 15
CDR3 protein: CASSLAGAAPSEAFF
CDR3 DNA: TGTGCCAGCAGCTTAGCGGGGGCAGCCCCGTCTGAAGCTTTCTTT

J gene: TRBJ2-1
clone size: .
V gene: TRBV29-1
D gene: TRBD2
CDR3 length: 14
CDR3 protein: CSVDLADSYNEQFF
CDR3 DNA: TGCAGCGTTGACCTAGCGGACTCCTACAATGAGCAGTTCTTC

J gene: TRBJ2-1
clone size: .
V gene: TRBV4-3
D gene: TRBD2
CDR3 length: 15
CDR3 protein: CASSQRSTGGTEQFF
CDR3 DNA: TGCGCCAGCAGCCAACGTTCCACGGGGGGGACTGAGCAGTTCTTC

J gene: TRBJ1-2
clone size: .
V gene: TRBV7-2
D gene: TRBD1
CDR3 length: 16
CDR3 protein: CASSQQGLGPNYGYTF
CDR3 DNA: TGTGCCAGCAGCCAACAGGGGCTTGGCCCTAACTATGGCTACACCTTC

J gene: TRBJ1-4
clone size: .
V gene: TRBV7-2
D gene: .
CDR3 length: 15
CDR3 protein: CASSLGEGVNEKLFF
CDR3 DNA: TGTGCCAGCAGCTTAGGAGAGGGGGTTAATGAAAAACTGTTTTTT

J gene: TRBJ2-3
clone size: few
V gene: TRBV7-3
D gene: .
CDR3 length: 13
CDR3 protein: CASSSPNTDTQYF
CDR3 DNA: TGTGCCAGCAGCTCCCCGAACACAGATACGCAGTATTTT

J gene: TRBJ2-7
clone size: .
V gene: TRBV20-1
D gene: .
CDR3 length: 12
CDR3 protein: CSVKSFSYEQYF
CDR3 DNA: TGCAGTGTGAAAAGCTTCTCCTACGAGCAGTACTTC

J gene: TRBJ1-5
clone size: .
V gene: TRBV7-8
D gene: .
CDR3 length: 17
CDR3 protein: CASSPRGGGNLNQPQHF
CDR3 DNA: TGTGCCAGCAGCCCCCGAGGGGGGGGAAACCTTAATCAGCCCCAGCATTTT

J gene: TRBJ2-7
clone size: .
V gene: TRBV6-2/TRBV6-3
D gene: TRBD1
CDR3 length: 15
CDR3 protein: CASSSDREFSYEQYF
CDR3 DNA: TGTGCCAGCAGCTCCGACAGGGAGTTTTCCTACGAGCAGTACTTC

J gene: TRBJ2-7
clone size: .
V gene: TRBV28
D gene: .
CDR3 length: 14
CDR3 protein: CASIGDTDLYEQYF
CDR3 DNA: TGTGCCAGCATCGGGGACACAGACCTGTACGAGCAGTACTTC

J gene: TRBJ1-2
clone size: .
V gene: TRBV7-2
D gene: .
CDR3 length: 15
CDR3 protein: CASSLEWGQGRGYTF
CDR3 DNA: TGTGCCAGCAGCTTAGAGTGGGGCCAGGGCCGTGGCTACACCTTC

J gene: TRBJ2-5
clone size: .
V gene: TRBV7-2
D gene: TRBD2
CDR3 length: 16
CDR3 protein: CASSLAGASGKGTQYF
CDR3 DNA: TGTGCCAGCAGCTTAGCCGGGGCTAGCGGGAAGGGGACCCAGTACTTC

J gene: TRBJ2-6
clone size: .
V gene: TRBV5-1
D gene: TRBD2
CDR3 length: 15
CDR3 protein: CASSDTSGGTSVLTF
CDR3 DNA: TGCGCCAGCAGTGATACTAGCGGGGGTACCAGCGTCCTGACTTTC

J gene: TRBJ2-5
clone size: many
V gene: TRBV12-3/TRBV12-4
D gene: TRBD1
CDR3 length: 13
CDR3 protein: CASSHRGPETQYF
CDR3 DNA: TGTGCCAGCAGTCACAGGGGGCCAGAGACCCAGTACTTC

J gene: TRBJ2-5
clone size: .
V gene: TRBV7-3
D gene: TRBD2
CDR3 length: 16
CDR3 protein: CASSLVGSGSGETQYF
CDR3 DNA: TGTGCCAGCAGCTTAGTGGGTAGCGGGAGTGGAGAGACCCAGTACTTC

J gene: TRBJ2-1
clone size: many
V gene: TRBV29-1
D gene: .
CDR3 length: 13
CDR3 protein: CSSDIPGRNEQFF
CDR3 DNA: TGCAGCTCAGACATACCGGGGCGGAATGAGCAGTTCTTC